A selection of T cell receptor beta chains follows, all from one sample in a study of cytomegalovirus exposure and HLA in healthy donors. Profiling relied on immunoSEQ multiplex PCR, and the TCRdb table lists in-frame clones only, not all of them. The table records about 180,000 clones, 70% to 75% of them present only once. Sequencing was performed on PBMCs. The receptor set was obtained from a male donor in good health and CMV-seronegative. Both conserved end residues are part of each CDR3. Each record gives: V gene, J gene, clone size, D gene, CDR3 DNA, CDR3 protein. D genes are given only for firm matches. The size of a clone is reported for some rows only, either as once, few or many, or as a class for expanded clones.

TRBV4-1	TRBJ2-1	-	-	TGCGCCAGCAGCCCGGGAATGGGGTACAATGAGCAGTTCTTC	CASSPGMGYNEQFF
TRBV6-5	TRBJ1-2	-	TRBD1	TGTGCCAGCAGTTACTCCAGGGGGAACTATGGCTACACCTTC	CASSYSRGNYGYTF
TRBV19	TRBJ2-6	-	TRBD2	TGTGCCGCGGGGAGGGACGGAGTTGCCTCTGGGGCCAACGTCCTGACTTTC	CAAGRDGVASGANVLTF
TRBV28	TRBJ2-3	-	TRBD2	TGTGCCAGCAGTTTAGTGGTAGCGGGGGACACAGATACGCAGTATTTT	CASSLVVAGDTDTQYF
TRBV7-6	TRBJ2-1	-	-	TGTGCCAGCAGCCCCCTCGGGGGAGTATTCCCCGGTGAGCAGTTCTTC	CASSPLGGVFPGEQFF
TRBV5-1	TRBJ2-2	once	TRBD2	TGCGCCAGCAGCTTCCGATCGGGACTAGCGGGGGGGAACACCGGGGAGCTGTTTTTT	CASSFRSGLAGGNTGELFF
TRBV7-3	TRBJ2-1	-	-	TGTGCCAGCAGCTTAACTAGCGGTACCTACAATGAGCAGTTCTTC	CASSLTSGTYNEQFF
TRBV28	TRBJ2-7	-	-	TGTGCCAGCAGTTTAACGCGATACGAGCAGTACTTC	CASSLTRYEQYF
TRBV5-1	TRBJ2-3	-	TRBD2	TGCGCCAGCAGCTCGACTAGCGGGAGAGTGGGTACAGATACGCAGTATTTT	CASSSTSGRVGTDTQYF
TRBV5-6	TRBJ1-2	-	-	TGTGCCAGCAGCTTGGCAGGGAGGGCGGCTAACTATGGCTACACCTTC	CASSLAGRAANYGYTF
TRBV5-4	TRBJ1-3	-	TRBD1	TGTGCCAGCTCCTGGGACAGGGGGATCTCTGGAAACACCATATATTTT	CASSWDRGISGNTIYF
TRBV30	TRBJ1-5	-	TRBD1	TGTGCCTGGAGCAGACAGGGGAATCAGCCCCAGCATTTT	CAWSRQGNQPQHF
TRBV6-6	TRBJ2-7	-	TRBD1	TGTGCCGGGTCCGGGACAGGGAACTCCTACGAGCAGTACTTC	CAGSGTGNSYEQYF
TRBV6-1	TRBJ1-3	-	TRBD1	TGTGCCAGCAGTGTGATCCCGGGACAGGGGGCAGGAAACACCATATATTTT	CASSVIPGQGAGNTIYF
TRBV19	TRBJ1-5	few	-	TGTGCCAGTAGTACAGGGGACAATAGCAATCAGCCCCAGCATTTT	CASSTGDNSNQPQHF
TRBV6-5	TRBJ2-3	-	TRBD2	TGTGCCAGCAGTTACTGGCGGGGGGGCACAGATACGCAGTATTTT	CASSYWRGGTDTQYF
TRBV6-5	TRBJ1-6	few	-	TGTGCCAGCAGTTACTCGGGCAGGGTTGATTCACCCCTCCACTTT	CASSYSGRVDSPLHF
TRBV27	TRBJ1-4	-	-	TGTGCCAGCAGGTTTTCGGCGGGGAGAAATGAAAAACTGTTTTTT	CASRFSAGRNEKLFF
TRBV6-1	TRBJ2-3	-	-	TGTGCCAGCAGGACGGGTGGGGATACGCAGTATTTT	CASRTGGDTQYF
TRBV7-2	TRBJ1-5	-	TRBD1	TGTGCCAGCAGCCGCCTCGGGACAGTCGGTCAGCCCCAGCATTTT	CASSRLGTVGQPQHF
TRBV5-1	TRBJ2-1	-	-	TGCGCCAGCAGCCCCTCCGACGGTGGGGGGGCTTATAATGAGCAGTTCTTC	CASSPSDGGGAYNEQFF
TRBV12-1	TRBJ2-3	-	-	TGTGCCAGCAGCTTTGCGCCTTGGGGGGTCCCCTCCAGGGATACGCAGTATTTT	CASSFAPWGVPSRDTQYF
TRBV4-1	TRBJ2-5	once	-	TGCGCCAGCAGCCAAACGGGGATTATGCAAGAGACCCAGTACTTC	CASSQTGIMQETQYF
TRBV10-1	TRBJ2-7	-	TRBD1	TGCGCCAGCAAGCCAGGACAGGGGGGAGAGCAGTACTTC	CASKPGQGGEQYF
TRBV19	TRBJ2-1	-	TRBD1	TGTGCCAGTAGTATGGGACAGGGGGCGTACAATGAGCAGTTCTTC	CASSMGQGAYNEQFF
TRBV29-1	TRBJ1-3	-	TRBD1	TGCAGCGTTGATGATAGACAGGGGGCGCGAGGAAACACCATATATTTT	CSVDDRQGARGNTIYF
TRBV6-6	TRBJ1-2	few	-	TGTGCCAGCAGTTCCGGACATACTAACTATGGCTACACCTTC	CASSSGHTNYGYTF
TRBV6-5	TRBJ1-5	-	TRBD1	TGTGCCAGCAGTTACGACAGGGGCAATCAGCCCCAGCATTTT	CASSYDRGNQPQHF
TRBV27	TRBJ1-5	-	-	TGTGCCAGCAGTTTATCAGGGGGCAATCAGCCCCAGCATTTT	CASSLSGGNQPQHF